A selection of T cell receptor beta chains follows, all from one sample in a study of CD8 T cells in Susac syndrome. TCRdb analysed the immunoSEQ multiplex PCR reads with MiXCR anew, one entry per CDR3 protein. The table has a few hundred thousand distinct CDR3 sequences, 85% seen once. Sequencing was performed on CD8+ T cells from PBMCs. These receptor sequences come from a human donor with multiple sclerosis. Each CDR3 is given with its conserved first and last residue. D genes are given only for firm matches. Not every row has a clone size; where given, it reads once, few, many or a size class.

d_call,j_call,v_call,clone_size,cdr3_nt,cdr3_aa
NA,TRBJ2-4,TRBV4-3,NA,TGCGCCAGCAGCCAAGTGATATGGCCTTCGTTGGCCAAAAACATTCAGTACTTC,CASSQVIWPSLAKNIQYF
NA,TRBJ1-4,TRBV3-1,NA,TGTGCCAGCAGCCAAGAGAGAGACAGTAATAATGAAAAACTGTTTTTT,CASSQERDSNNEKLFF
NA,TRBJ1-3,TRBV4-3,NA,TGCGCCAGCAGCCAGTCCCGAGCCGGGAGCTCTGGAAACACCATATATTTT,CASSQSRAGSSGNTIYF
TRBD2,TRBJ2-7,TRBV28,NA,TGTGCCAGCAGGGCGGGAAGGCGGGAGCTGAACGAGCAGTACTTC,CASRAGRRELNEQYF
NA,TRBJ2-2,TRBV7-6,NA,TGTGCCAGCAGCCCGGTACTCGCCACTGTCACCGGGGAGCTGTTTTTT,CASSPVLATVTGELFF
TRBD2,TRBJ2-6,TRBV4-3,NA,TGCGCCAGCAGCCTCCCCTTAGCGGGAGACTCTGGGGCCAACGTCCTGACTTTC,CASSLPLAGDSGANVLTF
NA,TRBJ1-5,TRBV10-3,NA,TGTGCCATCAGCCCGACAGGAAATAGCAATCAGCCCCAGCATTTT,CAISPTGNSNQPQHF
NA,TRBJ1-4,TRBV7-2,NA,TGTGCCAGCAGCTTAGTGGGGCCAACTAATGAAAAACTGTTTTTT,CASSLVGPTNEKLFF
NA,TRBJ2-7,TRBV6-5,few,TGTGCCAGCAGTTACTCGGACTCCTACGAGCAGTACTTC,CASSYSDSYEQYF
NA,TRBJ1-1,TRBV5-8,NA,TGTGCCAGCAGCTTCTATAGCGCTATGAACACTGAAGCTTTCTTT,CASSFYSAMNTEAFF
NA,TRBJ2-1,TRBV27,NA,TGTGCCAGCAGTTGGGGAACCGGGGGTGAGCAGTTCTTC,CASSWGTGGEQFF
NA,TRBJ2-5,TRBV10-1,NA,TGCGCCAGCAGTGAGTCGGGGACAACCCAAGAGACCCAGTACTTC,CASSESGTTQETQYF
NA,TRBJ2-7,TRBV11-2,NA,TGTGCCAGCAGCTTAGCCTATAGGGGGGGTTCTTACGAGCAGTACTTC,CASSLAYRGGSYEQYF